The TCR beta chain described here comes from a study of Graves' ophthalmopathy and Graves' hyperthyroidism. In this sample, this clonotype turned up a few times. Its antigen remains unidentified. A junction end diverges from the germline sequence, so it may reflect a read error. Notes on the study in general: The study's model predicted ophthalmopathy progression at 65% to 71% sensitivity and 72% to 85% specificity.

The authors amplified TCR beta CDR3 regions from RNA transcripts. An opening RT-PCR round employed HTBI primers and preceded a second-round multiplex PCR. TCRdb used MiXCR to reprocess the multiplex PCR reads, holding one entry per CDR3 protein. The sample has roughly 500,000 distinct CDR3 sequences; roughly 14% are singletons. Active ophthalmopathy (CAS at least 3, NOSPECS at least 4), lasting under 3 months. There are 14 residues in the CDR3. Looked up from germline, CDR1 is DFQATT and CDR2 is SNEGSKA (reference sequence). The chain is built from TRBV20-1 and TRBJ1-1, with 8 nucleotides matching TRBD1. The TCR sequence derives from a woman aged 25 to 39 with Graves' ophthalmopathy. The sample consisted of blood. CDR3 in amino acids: CSATTLGQGTGAFF. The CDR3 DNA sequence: TGCAGTGCAACTACCCTTGGACAGGGCACTGGAGCTTTCTTT.